These 32 T cell receptor beta chains came from one sample sequenced in a study of blood T cell repertoires in COVID-19. Repertoires were generated with immunoSEQ multiplex PCR, while TCRdb's copy carries only in-frame clones and drops some. The data contain around 170,000 clones, roughly 84% of them singletons. Sequenced input: peripheral blood. The receptors originated from a man in his fifties or sixties with active or convalescent COVID-19.

The rearrangement uses TRBV19 and TRBJ2-3, with D possibly TRBD2 on 5 matching bases. The CDR3 runs to 14 residues. Germline values: CDR1 LNHDA, CDR2 SQIVND (reference sequence). V lost 9 bases and J 0 bases, leaving 13 bases between the germline ends. The CDR3 region has the DNA TGTGCCAGCGCGCTAGCTACTAGCACAGATACGCAGTATTTT. It yields the protein CASALATSTDTQYF.

This chain connects TRBV7-9 to TRBJ2-7; no clear D. V lost 5 bases, J lost 1 base, and 6 bases lay in between. The CDR3 extends over 12 amino acids. Germline lookup yields CDR1 SEHNR and CDR2 FQNEAQ (reference sequence). The DNA for the CDR3 is TGTGCCAGCAGCGGCAGGTCCTACGAGCAGTACTTC. This gives the protein CASSGRSYEQYF.

The chain joins TRBV18 to TRBJ1-5, with D perhaps matching TRBD1 (5 bases). Trimming took off 0 bases at V and 3 bases at J, with 9 bases between the two ends. The CDR3 is 15 residues long. In germline, CDR1 is KGHSH, CDR2 LQKENI. CDR3 sequence: CASSPPSQVNQPQHF. The DNA of the CDR3 is TGTGCCAGCTCACCACCGTCACAGGTCAATCAGCCCCAGCATTTT. The variable domain in full, completed from reference TRBV18 and TRBJ1-5, reads NAGVMQNPRHLVRRRGQEARLRCSPMKGHSHVYWYRQLPEEGLKFMVYLQKENIIDESGMPKERFSAEFPKEGPSILRIQQVVRGDSAAYFCASSPPSQVNQPQHFGDGTRLSIL.

The V gene is TRBV7-9, the J gene TRBJ1-2; a weak D match, TRBD1 (6 bases). Germline loops: CDR1 SEHNR, CDR2 FQNEAQ (reference sequence). The CDR3 length is 16 residues. The V and J ends lost 4 bases and 6 bases respectively, with 21 bases between them. The CDR3 DNA reads as TGTGCCAGCAGCTCCGCAGACAGGAAAATTTCAAATGGCTACACCTTC. It yields the protein CASSSADRKISNGYTF.

The genes are TRBV19 and TRBJ2-2; TRBD2 agrees at 12 bases. V lost 6 bases and J lost 5; bases outside the gene matches: 13. The CDR3 totals 18 residues. Germline CDR1 is LNHDA and CDR2 is SQIVND (reference sequence). The CDR3 region has the DNA TGTGCCAGTAGACTAGTATACCCGACTAGCGGGAGAACCGGGGAGCTGTTTTTT. Its translation is CASRLVYPTSGRTGELFF.

The chain is built from TRBV2 and TRBJ1-4, with D possibly being TRBD1 (6 bases). Germline CDR1 reads SNHLY; CDR2 reads FYNNEI. This CDR3 has 15 amino acids. Trimming removed 1 base at V and 7 bases at J, with 13 bases between. The CDR3 region has the DNA TGTGCCAGCAGTGAAGTCGGGGTCAGGGGTGAAAAACTGTTTTTT. Translation: CASSEVGVRGEKLFF.

The V call is TRBV3-1 (or the pseudogene TRBV3-2), the J call TRBJ1-2, with D perhaps TRBD1 (6 bases). CDR1 and CDR2 (germline): LGHDT, YNNKEL (reference sequence). The CDR3 sequence is 14 residues long. V shed 0 bases and J shed 8 bases, with 13 bases lying between them. The CDR3: CASSQDRGGNGYTF. The CDR3 DNA sequence: TGTGCCAGCAGCCAAGACAGGGGAGGGAACGGCTACACCTTC.

This chain joins TRBV27 and TRBJ2-2; 10 bases align to TRBD1. V gave up 5 bases and J gave up 7 bases; unmatched junction bases: 10. Germline CDR1 is MNHEY and CDR2 is SMNVEV (reference sequence). The CDR3 sequence is 16 residues long. The chain's CDR3 is CASSRHSGTGVGELFF. Written as DNA, the CDR3 is TGTGCCAGCAGTAGACACTCCGGGACAGGGGTCGGGGAGCTGTTTTTT.

The chain recombines TRBV27 with TRBJ1-2; D not resolved. V gave up 6 bases and J gave up 0 bases, with 11 bases separating them. This CDR3 is 14 amino acids long. From germline, CDR1 is MNHEY and CDR2 SMNVEV (reference sequence). The CDR3 DNA reads TGTGCCAGCAGATCTACAGCACCTAACTATGGCTACACCTTC. This translates into CASRSTAPNYGYTF.

This chain joins TRBV3-1 (or the pseudogene TRBV3-2) and TRBJ2-1; D gene unclear. The CDR3 spans 14 residues. Trimming cost V 0 bases and J 3 bases, with 6 bases left between them. Looked up from germline, CDR1 is LGHDT and CDR2 is YNNKEL (reference sequence). CDR3 residues: CASSQDGNYNEQFF. The CDR3 DNA reads as TGTGCCAGCAGCCAAGATGGCAACTACAATGAGCAGTTCTTC.

The chain links TRBV5-6 to TRBJ1-1; no reliable D call. This CDR3 comprises 12 residues. The V gene lost 1 base and the J gene lost 1 base, with 2 bases spanning the gap. The germline CDR1 and CDR2 sequences are SGHDT and YYEEEE. DNA of the CDR3: TGTGCCAGCAGCTTGCGGAACACTGAAGCTTTCTTT. Translated, it gives CASSLRNTEAFF.

The chain uses TRBV4-3 and TRBJ1-3; D not certain. V shed 0 bases and J shed 1 base, with 10 bases lying between them. The germline CDR1 and CDR2 sequences are LGHNA and YSLEER. The CDR3 loop spans 16 amino acids. CDR3 amino acids: CASSQEYGHSGNTIYF. The CDR3 DNA sequence: TGCGCCAGCAGCCAAGAATACGGTCATTCTGGAAACACCATATATTTT.

The V gene is TRBV3-1 (or the pseudogene TRBV3-2), the J gene TRBJ2-2; D gene unclear. Trimming pared 7 bases from V and 7 bases from J, leaving 13 bases between. Germline V gene data show CDR1 as LGHDT and CDR2 as YNNKEL (reference sequence). The CDR3 contains 13 residues. The CDR3 here is CASTNQLNGELFF. CDR3 DNA: TGTGCCAGCACCAATCAGTTGAACGGGGAGCTGTTTTTT.

This rearrangement joins TRBV15 to TRBJ2-7; perhaps TRBD2 as D (6 bases). CDR1 is LNHNV and CDR2 is YYDKDF in the germline V gene (reference sequence). The CDR3 length is 16 residues. Trimming stripped 5 bases from V and 0 bases from J, with 17 bases between. For the CDR3, the DNA is TGTGCCACCAGCGCTGGAGGCGGAGGGAGCTCCTACGAGCAGTACTTC. It translates to CATSAGGGGSSYEQYF.

CDR3 sequence (DNA): TGCGCCAGCAGCCACCCGATCAGGGTTGCTAACTATGGCTACACCTTC. Translated, it gives CASSHPIRVANYGYTF. V gene TRBV4-1 combines with J gene TRBJ1-2; D might be TRBD1 (5 bases). The V end was cut by 3 bases, the J end by 0 bases, with 14 bases between. The germline gives CDR1 MGHRA, CDR2 YSYEKL. The CDR3 spans 16 residues.

This chain connects TRBV24-1 to TRBJ2-2, with 7 bases aligning to TRBD2. The CDR3 is 15 amino acids. Looked up from germline, CDR1 is KGHDR and CDR2 is SFDVKD. The trim removed 9 bases at V and 1 base at J, leaving 7 bases unmatched. The CDR3 loop is CATQAASGNTGELFF. DNA for the CDR3: TGTGCCACCCAAGCGGCTAGCGGGAACACCGGGGAGCTGTTTTTT.

The chain employs TRBV20-1 and TRBJ2-5; the D gene is possibly TRBD2 (5 bases). There are 13 residues in the CDR3. Germline-derived CDR1 and CDR2 are DFQATT and SNEGSKA (reference sequence). Trimming shortened V by 3 bases and J by 5 bases, and 13 bases separated the two germline ends. In nucleotides, the CDR3 is TGCAGTGCTAGTGTGGGAGTCGGGGAGACCCAGTACTTC. The encoded protein is CSASVGVGETQYF.

The V call is TRBV24-1, the J call TRBJ2-2; 8 bases map to TRBD1. Per the germline V gene, CDR1 is KGHDR and CDR2 is SFDVKD. J gave up 6 bases and V 9 bases, and 5 bases lay outside the gene matches. CDR3 length: 13 residues. The CDR3 reads CATGKQGAGELFF. The CDR3 bases are TGTGCCACCGGGAAACAGGGGGCCGGGGAGCTGTTTTTT.

The rearrangement uses TRBV24-1 and TRBJ1-2; D remains unclear. Trimming stripped 5 bases from V and 6 bases from J, with 12 bases between. This CDR3 is built from 13 residues. Germline values: CDR1 KGHDR, CDR2 SFDVKD. The CDR3: CATSAHDGDGYTF. In DNA, the CDR3 is TGTGCCACCAGTGCTCACGACGGGGATGGCTACACCTTC.

The gene calls are TRBV18 and TRBJ2-1; D is ambiguous. CDR3 length: 14 residues. Germline CDR1 is KGHSH and CDR2 is LQKENI. Trimming pared 0 bases from V and 7 bases from J, leaving 10 bases between. The CDR3 DNA is TGTGCCAGCTCACCACCGAAGCCGCGTAATGAGCAGTTCTTC. Translating it yields CASSPPKPRNEQFF.

The chain carries TRBV5-1 and TRBJ2-7, with D possibly TRBD2 on 6 matching bases. Germline V gene data show CDR1 as SGHRS and CDR2 as YFSETQ. V was cut by 4 bases and J by 0 bases, with 14 bases left in between. The CDR3 sequence is 15 residues long. The CDR3 here is CASSRSGGSSYEQYF. The CDR3 bases are TGCGCCAGCAGCCGATCCGGGGGAAGCTCCTACGAGCAGTACTTC.

This clone has a handful of counts. The CDR3 sequence: CASSQESLESPLHF. The CDR3, as DNA: TGTGCCAGCAGCCAAGAAAGCCTCGAATCACCCCTCCACTTT. V usage is TRBV3-1 (or the pseudogene TRBV3-2) and J usage is TRBJ1-6, with D uncertain. CDR1 and CDR2 from the germline V gene are LGHDT and YNNKEL (reference sequence). Trimming removed 0 bases at V and 10 bases at J, with 10 bases between. This CDR3 spans 14 amino acids.

The chain employs TRBV4-2 and TRBJ2-1; 13 positions agree with TRBD2. Per the germline V gene, CDR1 is LGHNA and CDR2 is YNFKEQ. V shed 0 bases, J shed 5 bases, and the junction held 4 bases outside the gene matches. CDR3 length equals 17 residues. CDR3 region: CASSQEGLAGPDNEQFF. Written as DNA, the CDR3 is TGTGCCAGCAGCCAAGAGGGACTAGCGGGACCGGACAATGAGCAGTTCTTC.

The gene calls are TRBV10-3 and TRBJ2-4; 7 bases align to TRBD1. The CDR3 loop spans 14 amino acids. CDR1 and CDR2 (germline): ENHRY, SYGVKD. With 4 bases clipped from V and 3 bases from J, the junction kept 3 bases outside the gene matches. In DNA, the CDR3 is TGTGCCATCAGTGGTAGGGACAGCAAAAACATTCAGTACTTC. Translating it yields CAISGRDSKNIQYF.

The chain uses TRBV24-1 and TRBJ1-2; 11 bases agree with TRBD1. V trimming: 4 bases; J trimming: 7 bases; junction bases outside the gene matches: 10. Germline-derived CDR1 and CDR2 are KGHDR and SFDVKD. The CDR3 has 16 residues. CDR3 bases: TGTGCCACCAGTGACTGGAGGACAGGGGGCCAAAGTGGCTACACCTTC. It is translated as CATSDWRTGGQSGYTF.

The rearrangement uses TRBV2 and TRBJ1-5; maybe TRBD1 (5 bases). The CDR3 covers 15 residues. The V gene's germline CDR1 is SNHLY and CDR2 FYNNEI. V gave up 4 bases and J gave up 4 bases, with 14 bases separating them. In DNA form, the CDR3 reads TGTGCCAGCAGTGGGGAGGGGAGGAGGAATCAGCCCCAGCATTTT. This gives the protein CASSGEGRRNQPQHF.

The rearrangement uses TRBV27 and TRBJ2-1; 7 bases match TRBD1. Germline values: CDR1 MNHEY, CDR2 SMNVEV (reference sequence). V trimming: 5 bases; J trimming: 5 bases; junction bases outside the gene matches: 6. The CDR3 is 14 amino acids. CDR3 region: CASSPTDRDNEQFF. The CDR3 DNA sequence: TGTGCCAGCAGTCCCACCGACAGGGACAATGAGCAGTTCTTC.

V and J are TRBV29-1 and TRBJ2-6; D is undetermined. V lost 4 bases, J lost 2 bases, and 6 bases lay in between. Germline CDR1 reads SQVTM; CDR2 reads ANQGSEA. This CDR3 is 13 amino acids long. CDR3 sequence (DNA): TGCAGCGTTGTGCACACTGGGGCCAACGTCCTGACTTTC. Protein: CSVVHTGANVLTF.

The chain links TRBV5-8 to TRBJ1-1, with D perhaps TRBD1 (6 bases). The CDR3 is 13 residues long. Germline assignment: CDR1 SGHTS and CDR2 YDEGEE. The V end lost 4 bases, the J end lost 7 bases, and 14 bases lay between the germline ends. CDR3 DNA sequence: TGTGCCAGCAGCCCTACAGGGTTGGTTGAAGCTTTCTTT. Residues: CASSPTGLVEAFF.

This clone has a single count. This chain joins TRBV9 and TRBJ2-5, with 9 bases that match TRBD2. The CDR3 is 16 amino acids. J lost 5 bases, V lost 0 bases, and 8 bases had no gene match. Germline V lookup: CDR1 SGDLS, CDR2 YYNGEE. This CDR3 is CASSVGRGGAWETQYF. The CDR3 nucleotides are TGTGCCAGCAGCGTAGGGCGCGGGGGGGCCTGGGAGACCCAGTACTTC.

The rearrangement joins TRBV9 to TRBJ2-5, with 14 bases fitting TRBD2. The junction had 4 bases not matched to a gene; V was cut back by 3 bases and J by 3 bases. The germline gives CDR1 SGDLS, CDR2 YYNGEE. This CDR3 comprises 16 residues. The CDR3 DNA reads TGTGCCAGCAGCGCCAAGGGACTAGCGGGGGAAGAGACCCAGTACTTC. It yields the protein CASSAKGLAGEETQYF.

This rearrangement joins TRBV5-1 to TRBJ1-1; possibly TRBD1 for D (6 bases). This CDR3 has 13 amino acids. V was trimmed by 4 bases and J by 7 bases, leaving 14 bases between them. CDR1 and CDR2 from the germline V gene are SGHRS and YFSETQ. The CDR3 sequence: CASSADGQNEAFF. DNA of the CDR3: TGCGCCAGCAGCGCGGACGGACAGAATGAAGCTTTCTTT.